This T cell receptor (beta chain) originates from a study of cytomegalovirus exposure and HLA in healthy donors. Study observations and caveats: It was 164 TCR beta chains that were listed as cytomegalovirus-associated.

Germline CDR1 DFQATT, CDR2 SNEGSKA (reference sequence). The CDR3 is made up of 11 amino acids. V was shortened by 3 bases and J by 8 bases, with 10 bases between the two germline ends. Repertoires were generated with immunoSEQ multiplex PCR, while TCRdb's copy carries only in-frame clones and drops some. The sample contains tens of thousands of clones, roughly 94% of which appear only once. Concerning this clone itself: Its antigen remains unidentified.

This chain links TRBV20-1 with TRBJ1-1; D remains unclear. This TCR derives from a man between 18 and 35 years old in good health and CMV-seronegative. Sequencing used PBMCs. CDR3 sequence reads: CSARRRTEAFF. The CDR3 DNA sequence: TGCAGTGCTAGGAGGAGGACGGAAGCTTTCTTT.